This TCR beta chain was sequenced during a study of cytomegalovirus exposure and HLA in healthy donors. A remark on this clone: The antigen is not known.

Use of 60 Vbeta and 13 Jbeta primers characterized the PCR. Measured with immunoSEQ multiplex PCR; TCRdb has only the in-frame clones, and not every one. The table lists around 150,000 clones, roughly 79% of them singletons, with over 0.95% in the top ten. The germline V gene has CDR1 SGDLS and CDR2 YYNGEE. CDR3 length: 15 residues. Trimming removed 3 bases from V and 4 bases from J, with 14 bases in between. General study points: Across donors, most TCRs were seen rarely, yet some public ones were widespread. A reported reduction in N-insertions relative to the roughly 710-donor mean was seen in an Asian-associated ancestry cluster in a later analysis.

This sequence was found in a woman aged 35 to 49 in good health and CMV-seronegative. Sequenced material: PBMCs. The V and J genes are TRBV9 and TRBJ2-1, with D perhaps matching TRBD1 (5 bases). The CDR3 nucleotides are TGTGCCAGCAGCGGTGGGGCCCCTGGGTACAATGAGCAGTTCTTC. Encoded protein: CASSGGAPGYNEQFF.